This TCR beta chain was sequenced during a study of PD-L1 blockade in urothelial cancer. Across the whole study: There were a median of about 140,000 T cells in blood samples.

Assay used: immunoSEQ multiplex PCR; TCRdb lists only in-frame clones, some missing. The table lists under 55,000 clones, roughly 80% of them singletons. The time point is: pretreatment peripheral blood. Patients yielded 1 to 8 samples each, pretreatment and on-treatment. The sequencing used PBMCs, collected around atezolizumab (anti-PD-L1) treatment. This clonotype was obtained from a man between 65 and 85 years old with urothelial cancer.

CDR3 protein: CASTMTASTDTQYF. The CDR3 coding sequence is TGTGCCAGCACCATGACTGCAAGCACAGATACGCAGTATTTT. This chain uses TRBV25-1 with TRBJ2-3; D is unresolved. Germline CDR1 and CDR2: MGHDK and SYGVNS. The CDR3 is 14 amino acids. The ends were cut back, 7 bases at V and 0 bases at J, with 11 bases in the middle.